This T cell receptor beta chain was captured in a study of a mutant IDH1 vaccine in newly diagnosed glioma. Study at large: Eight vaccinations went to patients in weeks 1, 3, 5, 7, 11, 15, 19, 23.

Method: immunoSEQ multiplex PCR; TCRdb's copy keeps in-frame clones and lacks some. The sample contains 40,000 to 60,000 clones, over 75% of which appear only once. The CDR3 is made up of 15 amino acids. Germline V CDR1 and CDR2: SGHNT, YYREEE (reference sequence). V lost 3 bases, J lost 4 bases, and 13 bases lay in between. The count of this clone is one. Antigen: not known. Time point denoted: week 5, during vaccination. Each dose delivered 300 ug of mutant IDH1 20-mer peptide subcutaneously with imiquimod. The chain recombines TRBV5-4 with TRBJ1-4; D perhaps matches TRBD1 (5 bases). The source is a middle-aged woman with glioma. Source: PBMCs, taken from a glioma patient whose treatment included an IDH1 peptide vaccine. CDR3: CASSSGGLVNEKLFF. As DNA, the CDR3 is TGTGCCAGCAGCTCGGGGGGGTTGGTTAATGAAAAACTGTTTTTT.